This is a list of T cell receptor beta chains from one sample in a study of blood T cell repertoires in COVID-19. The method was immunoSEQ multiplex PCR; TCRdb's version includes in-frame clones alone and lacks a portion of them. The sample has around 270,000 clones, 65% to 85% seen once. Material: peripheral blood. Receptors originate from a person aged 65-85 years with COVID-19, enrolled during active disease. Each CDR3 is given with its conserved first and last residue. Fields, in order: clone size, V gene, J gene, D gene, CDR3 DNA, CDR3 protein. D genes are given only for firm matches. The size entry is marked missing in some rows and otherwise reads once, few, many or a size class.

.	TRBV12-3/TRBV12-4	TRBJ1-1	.	TGTGCCAGCAGTTTAATATCAGGGCGGGGAGCTTTCTTT	CASSLISGRGAFF
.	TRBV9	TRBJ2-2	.	TGTGCCAGCAGCTCAACTACCACCGGGGAGCTGTTTTTT	CASSSTTTGELFF
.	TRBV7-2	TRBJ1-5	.	TGTGCCAGCAGCTTAGGTCCCCCAGGGGTTAGCAATCAGCCCCAGCATTTT	CASSLGPPGVSNQPQHF
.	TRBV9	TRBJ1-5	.	TGTGCCAGCAGCGTAGGAGACAATCAGCCCCAGCATTTT	CASSVGDNQPQHF
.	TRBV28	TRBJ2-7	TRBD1	TGTGCCAGCAGTTTATGGACCGGGACAGCCGATATTAAGACGTACGAGCAGTACTTC	CASSLWTGTADIKTYEQYF
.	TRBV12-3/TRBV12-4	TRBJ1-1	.	TGTGCCAGCAGTTTAAGGTGGGCAGAAGCTTTCTTT	CASSLRWAEAFF
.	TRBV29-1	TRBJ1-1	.	TGCAGCGTCCAGACAGGTTGGCAGGATGAAGCTTTCTTT	CSVQTGWQDEAFF
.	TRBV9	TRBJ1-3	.	TGTGCCAGCAGTCAGAGCAGGGGAGACACCATATATTTT	CASSQSRGDTIYF
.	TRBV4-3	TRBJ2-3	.	TGCGCCAGCAGCCAAGAGGGGGGACTCCGCAGCACAGATACGCAGTATTTT	CASSQEGGLRSTDTQYF
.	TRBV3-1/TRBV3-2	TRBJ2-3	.	TGTGCCAGCAGCCGAGGGGGTGTGGGCACAGATACGCAGTATTTT	CASSRGGVGTDTQYF
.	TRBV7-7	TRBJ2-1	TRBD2	TGTGCCAGCAGCTTACTAGCGGGCGCCTACAATGAGCAGTTCTTC	CASSLLAGAYNEQFF
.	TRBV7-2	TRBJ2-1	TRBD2	TGTGCCAGCAGCCCTGCGGGAGCGGGAGGGAGCTCCTACAATGAGCAGTTCTTC	CASSPAGAGGSSYNEQFF
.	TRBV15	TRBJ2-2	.	TGTGCCACCAGCAGGTACAGGGACACCGGGGAGCTGTTTTTT	CATSRYRDTGELFF
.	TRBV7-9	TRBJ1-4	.	TGTGCCAGCAGCTTAGTAGGGGGTAATGAAAAACTGTTTTTT	CASSLVGGNEKLFF
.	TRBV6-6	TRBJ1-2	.	TGTGCCAGCAGTTACGGGTCAGGGCAAAACTATGGCTACACCTTC	CASSYGSGQNYGYTF
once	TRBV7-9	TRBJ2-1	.	TGTGCCAGCAGCTTTAGCGCCTCCTACAATGAGCAGTTCTTC	CASSFSASYNEQFF
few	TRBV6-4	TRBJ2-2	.	TGTGCCAGCAGTGACTCCTCGAACACCGGGGAGCTGTTTTTT	CASSDSSNTGELFF
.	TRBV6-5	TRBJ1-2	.	TGTGCCAGCAGTTACCCGCCTGGGAGAAAAACGGATGGCTACACCTTC	CASSYPPGRKTDGYTF
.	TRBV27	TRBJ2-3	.	TGTGCCAGCAGCCCAACCAGGGGGGCCAGAAATACGCAGTATTTT	CASSPTRGARNTQYF
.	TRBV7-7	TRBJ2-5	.	TGTGCCAGCAGCCCCCTTAAAGGGGCGGGGGAGACCCAGTACTTC	CASSPLKGAGETQYF
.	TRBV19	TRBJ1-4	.	TGTGCCAGTAGCCCTTGGGGGGGCGGCGGGTCTAATGAAAAACTGTTTTTT	CASSPWGGGGSNEKLFF
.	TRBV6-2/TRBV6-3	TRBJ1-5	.	TGTGCCAGCAGTTTATTGGTGGGGCCGAATCAGCCCCAGCATTTT	CASSLLVGPNQPQHF
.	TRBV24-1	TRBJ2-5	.	TGTGCCACCAGTGATTTGCATGTGGAGACCCAGTACTTC	CATSDLHVETQYF
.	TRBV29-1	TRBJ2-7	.	TGCAGCGTTGGAAAAGGACAGCTTCCATGGGATGAGCAGTACTTC	CSVGKGQLPWDEQYF
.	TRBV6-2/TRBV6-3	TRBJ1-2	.	TGTGCCAGCAGTTTTTCGACGGTGACAAGAGGCTACACCTTC	CASSFSTVTRGYTF
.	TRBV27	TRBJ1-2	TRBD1	TGTGCCAGCAGTCACGACAGGGGGCAGTCCCCTAACTATGGCTACACCTTC	CASSHDRGQSPNYGYTF
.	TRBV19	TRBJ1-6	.	TGTGCCAGTAGTATCTCAGCGGTTAGCATCAGCAATTCACCCCTCCACTTT	CASSISAVSISNSPLHF
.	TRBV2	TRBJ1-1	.	TGTGCCAGCGTCGGTTGGGCTAACACTGAAGCTTTCTTT	CASVGWANTEAFF
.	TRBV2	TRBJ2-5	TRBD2	TGTGCCAGCAGTGGTGGAGCGGGGAAAGAGACCCAGTACTTC	CASSGGAGKETQYF
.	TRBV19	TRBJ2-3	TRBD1	TGTGCCAGTAGTTCAGTTGGGACAGGGGCCGTGGTAGATACGCAGTATTTT	CASSSVGTGAVVDTQYF
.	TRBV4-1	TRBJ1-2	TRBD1	TGCGCCAGCAGCCAACAGACAGGGGGTAGCTACACCTTC	CASSQQTGGSYTF
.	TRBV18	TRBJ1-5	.	TGTGCCAGCTCACCAAGCGACAGCTATAGCAATCAGCCCCAGCATTTT	CASSPSDSYSNQPQHF
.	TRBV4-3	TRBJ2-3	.	TGCGCCAGCAGCCAGGAGGCACCGGGCGGGGGCACAGATACGCAGTATTTT	CASSQEAPGGGTDTQYF
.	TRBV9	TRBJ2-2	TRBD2	TGTGCCAGCACCCCACTGATGGGCGGGGGGGCTAACACCGGGGAGCTGTTTTTT	CASTPLMGGGANTGELFF
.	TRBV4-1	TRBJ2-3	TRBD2	TGCGCCAGCAGCCAAGACCCTGGGACTAGCGGGGCAGATACGCAGTATTTT	CASSQDPGTSGADTQYF
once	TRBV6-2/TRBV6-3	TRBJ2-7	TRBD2	TGTGCCAGCAGTCGCGGGGGAGCCTACGAGCAGTACTTC	CASSRGGAYEQYF
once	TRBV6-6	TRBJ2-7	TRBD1	TGTGCCAGCAGTTACCTGGGACAGGGATCCTACGAGCAGTACTTC	CASSYLGQGSYEQYF
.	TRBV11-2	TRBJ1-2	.	TGTGCCAGCAGCTTAGGTACAGGTTATGGCTACACCTTC	CASSLGTGYGYTF
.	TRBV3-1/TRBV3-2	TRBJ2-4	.	TGTGCCAGCAGCCCTCATAAGACATCAGGGAATCGGGCCAAAAACATTCAGTACTTC	CASSPHKTSGNRAKNIQYF
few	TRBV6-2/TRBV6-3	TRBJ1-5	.	TGTGCCAGCAGTTTGGGGGCAGGACAGCCCCAGCATTTT	CASSLGAGQPQHF
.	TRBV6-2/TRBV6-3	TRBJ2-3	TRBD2	TGTGCCAGCAGTTACTCGCCGGGCGGGAGCGGGCGGGGCGCGCAGTATTTT	CASSYSPGGSGRGAQYF
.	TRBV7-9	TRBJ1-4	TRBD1	TGTGCCAGCAGCCTCTACAGGGGGGAAAAACTGTTTTTT	CASSLYRGEKLFF
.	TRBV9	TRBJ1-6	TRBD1	TGTGCCAGCAGCGTGGGACAGGGGGAGTTATCACCCCTCCACTTT	CASSVGQGELSPLHF
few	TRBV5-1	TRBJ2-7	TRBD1	TGCGCCAGCAGCTTGGCGATGGGACAGGGAATCTACGAGCAGTACTTC	CASSLAMGQGIYEQYF
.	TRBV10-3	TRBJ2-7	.	TGTGCCATCAGTGAATCGCGGGTGGCCGAGCAGTACTTC	CAISESRVAEQYF
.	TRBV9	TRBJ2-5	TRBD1	TGTGCCAGCAGCCAAGGGACAGTCAACCAAGAGACCCAGTACTTC	CASSQGTVNQETQYF
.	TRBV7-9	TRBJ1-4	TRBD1	TGTGCCAGCAGCTTGACAGGGGGAGCTGAAAAACTGTTTTTT	CASSLTGGAEKLFF
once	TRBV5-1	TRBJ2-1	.	TGCGCCAGCAGCTTGTCCAGGGGTACGTACAATGAGCAGTTCTTC	CASSLSRGTYNEQFF
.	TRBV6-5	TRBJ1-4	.	TGTGCCAGCAGTACCGAGGGTCTTGAAAAACTGTTTTTT	CASSTEGLEKLFF
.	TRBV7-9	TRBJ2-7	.	TGTGCCAGCAGCTCAGATCCGGGACTTACCTACTACGAGCAGTACTTC	CASSSDPGLTYYEQYF
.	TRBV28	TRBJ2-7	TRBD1	TGTGCCAGCAGCCGGACAGGGCCCTACGAGCAGTACTTC	CASSRTGPYEQYF
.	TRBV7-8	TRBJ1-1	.	TGTGCCAGCAGCGTCCCCTCAGGGCATGTGAACACTGAAGCTTTCTTT	CASSVPSGHVNTEAFF
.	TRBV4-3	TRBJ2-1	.	TGCGCCAGCAGCCAAGATCTAACGGTCACGGGGCAGTTCTTC	CASSQDLTVTGQFF
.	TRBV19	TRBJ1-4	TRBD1	TGTGCCAGTCGGGACAGCCGGCGGGCTAATGAAAAACTGTTTTTT	CASRDSRRANEKLFF
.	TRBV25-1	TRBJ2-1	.	TGTGCCAGCAGTGATAATCAGGGTACCTACAATGAGCAGTTCTTC	CASSDNQGTYNEQFF
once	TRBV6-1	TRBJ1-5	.	TGTGCCAGCAGTGAAGTATTGGCAGTATGGCAGCCCCAGCATTTT	CASSEVLAVWQPQHF
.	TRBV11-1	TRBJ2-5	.	TGTGCCAGCAGCTTATCTAGGGAGACCCAGTACTTC	CASSLSRETQYF
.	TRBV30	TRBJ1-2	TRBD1	TGTGCCTGGAGCGACAGGGGACGAGATGGCTACACCTTC	CAWSDRGRDGYTF
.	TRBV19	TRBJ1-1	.	TGTGCCAGCCAGTGGGATAGGGGCACTGAAGCTTTCTTT	CASQWDRGTEAFF
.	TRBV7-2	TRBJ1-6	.	TGTGCCAGCAGATCGATCGGGACACTTTCGTATAATTCACCCCTCCACTTT	CASRSIGTLSYNSPLHF